The 27 T cell receptor beta chains listed next were all sequenced from one sample in a study of shared clonotypes between healthy human individuals. TCRdb's table, derived via immunoSEQ multiplex PCR, lists solely in-frame clones and lacks some. Of some 690,000 clones in the sample, 90% are singletons; the top ten hold 34%. The sample taken for sequencing was memory CD8+ T cells from PBMCs. Subset of the sample: CD45RO+ cells pooled with CCR7-negative TemRA cells. These receptors were collected from a man between 18 and 29 years old in good health. Some clones in this sample may be carry-over from other donors' samples.

The J gene is TRBJ2-7, the V gene TRBV6-6; D may be TRBD2 (5 bases). The CDR3 covers 15 residues. Germline V gene lookup returns CDR1 MNHNY and CDR2 SVGAGI (reference sequence). Trimming removed 0 bases from V and 4 bases from J, with 13 bases in between. CDR3 sequence reads: CASSYSPAAPYEQYF. In DNA, the CDR3 is TGTGCCAGCAGTTACTCGCCAGCGGCCCCGTACGAGCAGTACTTC.

The chain carries TRBV7-9 and TRBJ1-1; D gene unclear. Trimming shortened V by 5 bases and J by 5 bases, and 21 bases separated the two germline ends. Germline V lookup: CDR1 SEHNR, CDR2 FQNEAQ (reference sequence). There are 16 residues in the CDR3. The DNA for the CDR3 is TGTGCCAGCAGCCACCCTCAGATTGTTTTGGGGACTGAAGCTTTCTTT. Its translation is CASSHPQIVLGTEAFF.

CDR3 amino acids: CASSRGGSLTEAFF. The CDR3 DNA reads as TGTGCCAGTAGTCGCGGGGGATCCCTCACTGAAGCTTTCTTT. The chain recombines TRBV19 with TRBJ1-1, with D possibly being TRBD1 (5 bases). Trimming took off 5 bases at V and 4 bases at J, with 14 bases between the two ends. CDR3 length: 14 residues. The germline gives CDR1 LNHDA, CDR2 SQIVND (reference sequence).

The rearrangement links TRBV10-3 to TRBJ2-2, with 13 bases lining up with TRBD2. CDR1 ENHRY and CDR2 SYGVKD come from the germline V gene. The V segment lost 3 bases and the J segment 0 bases; nucleotides outside the gene matches: 7. This CDR3 has 19 residues. DNA for the CDR3: TGTGCCATCAGTGACGCCGGGACTAGCGGGAACACGAACACCGGGGAGCTGTTTTTT. Translating gives CAISDAGTSGNTNTGELFF.

The chain links TRBV27 to TRBJ2-7, with TRBD2 matching over 7 bases. The CDR3 contains 13 residues. V gave up 6 bases and J gave up 5 bases; unmatched junction bases: 7. CDR1 is MNHEY, CDR2 SMNVEV, per germline (reference sequence). The CDR3 is CASSSTSSNEQYF. Here the CDR3 DNA reads TGTGCCAGCAGCTCGACTAGCAGCAACGAGCAGTACTTC.

V gene TRBV27 combines with J gene TRBJ2-5; D may be TRBD2 (6 bases). Trimming removed 6 bases at V and 2 bases at J, with 16 bases between. Per the germline V gene, CDR1 is MNHEY and CDR2 is SMNVEV (reference sequence). The CDR3 spans 15 residues. The CDR3 DNA is TGTGCCAGCAGACCCCTGACTAGACCGCAAGAGACCCAGTACTTC. This sequence encodes CASRPLTRPQETQYF.

The CDR3 sequence: CASSPPGTGAEAFF. The CDR3 region has the DNA TGTGCCAGCTCACCTCCCGGGACAGGGGCTGAAGCTTTCTTT. The V and J genes are TRBV18 and TRBJ1-1; 10 bases agree with TRBD1. Germline V gene sequence: CDR1 KGHSH, CDR2 LQKENI. The CDR3 is 14 amino acids. Trimming took 3 bases from V and 6 from J; bases not matched to a gene: 4.

This chain links TRBV28 with TRBJ2-3; D is ambiguous. The germline CDR1 and CDR2 sequences are MDHEN and SYDVKM. The CDR3 has 12 amino acids. Trimming took off 5 bases at V and 5 bases at J, with 8 bases between the two ends. The chain's CDR3 is CASSLMGDTQYF. The CDR3 DNA sequence: TGTGCCAGCAGTCTCATGGGAGATACGCAGTATTTT.

The chain employs TRBV29-1 and TRBJ2-5, with 9 bases identical to TRBD1. The better agreement between TRBJ2-7 and the DNA end casts doubt on the J call. The germline V gene encodes CDR1 SQVTM and CDR2 ANQGSEA. The CDR3 extends over 13 amino acids. CDR3 DNA: TGCAGCGGAGCCGACAGGGGGTCCGTCGAGCAGTACTTC. Encoded protein: CSGADRGSVEQYF.

The V call is TRBV9, the J call TRBJ2-1, with D hard to call. CDR3 length: 19 amino acids. Between the trimmed V and J ends, which lost 0 bases and 3 bases, there was a span of 22 bases. CDR1 SGDLS and CDR2 YYNGEE come from the germline V gene. This CDR3 reads CASSVEWSASKGFYNEQFF. The CDR3 coding sequence is TGTGCCAGCAGCGTAGAATGGTCGGCTAGTAAGGGATTCTACAATGAGCAGTTCTTC.

The chain combines TRBV11-2 with TRBJ2-1; 9 bases line up with TRBD2. CDR1 and CDR2 (germline): SGHAT, FQNNGV. The CDR3 runs 17 residues. Germline trimming cut 1 base from V and 3 bases from J; bases unmatched to any gene: 7. CDR3 in amino acids: CASSLVRAGGIYNEQFF. The DNA of the CDR3 is TGTGCCAGCAGCTTAGTTCGGGCGGGAGGGATCTACAATGAGCAGTTCTTC.

The chain joins TRBV30 to TRBJ1-2, with TRBD1 as a possible D gene (5 bases). V was trimmed by 7 bases and J by 5 bases, leaving 17 bases between them. From germline, CDR1 is GTSNPN and CDR2 SVGIG (reference sequence). The CDR3 runs 13 residues. The CDR3 DNA sequence: TGTGCCTCCCGGGCAGGGCTAGGGTATGGCTACACCTTC. Its translation is CASRAGLGYGYTF.

This rearrangement joins TRBV9 to TRBJ2-1; 7 bases fit TRBD2. The CDR3 runs to 15 residues. Germline V gene sequence: CDR1 SGDLS, CDR2 YYNGEE. V lost 2 bases and J lost 5; bases outside the gene matches: 7. The CDR3 protein is CASSVGAGLNNEQFF. The CDR3 nucleotides are TGTGCCAGCAGCGTTGGAGCGGGGCTAAACAATGAGCAGTTCTTC.

The V and J genes are TRBV29-1 and TRBJ2-6; D not resolved. CDR3 size: 16 residues. Germline-derived CDR1 and CDR2 are SQVTM and ANQGSEA. The V and J ends lost 3 bases and 2 bases respectively, with 14 bases between them. This chain's CDR3 is CSVEIPPETGANVLTF. In DNA form, the CDR3 reads TGCAGCGTTGAGATCCCACCCGAAACTGGGGCCAACGTCCTGACTTTC. Based on the CDR3 plus reference TRBV29-1 and TRBJ2-6, the full variable domain is SAVISQKPSRDICQRGTSLTIQCQVDSQVTMMFWYRQQPGQSLTLIATANQGSEATYESGFVIDKFPISRPNLTFSTLTVSNMSPEDSSIYLCSVEIPPETGANVLTFGAGSRLTVL.

The V gene is TRBV7-3, the J gene TRBJ1-2, with TRBD1 identical over 8 bases. V trimming: 5 bases; J trimming: 5 bases; junction bases outside the gene matches: 10. Germline V gene lookup returns CDR1 SGHTA and CDR2 FQGTGA. This CDR3 contains 15 residues. CDR3 nucleotides: TGTGCCAGCAGCCCTGGGACAGGCGGGGGGTATGGCTACACCTTC. It is translated as CASSPGTGGGYGYTF.

The sample holds one count of this clone. This rearrangement joins TRBV7-8 to TRBJ2-1; 11 positions agree with TRBD2. Trimming cost V 5 bases and J 3 bases; bases outside gene matches: 3. Germline V gene data show CDR1 as SGHVS and CDR2 as FQNEAQ. The CDR3 length is 15 residues. For the CDR3, the DNA is TGTGCCAGCAGCGCGGGACTAGCGGACTACAATGAGCAGTTCTTC. Its translation is CASSAGLADYNEQFF.

This rearrangement joins TRBV7-9 to TRBJ1-4; no reliable D call. This CDR3 contains 17 residues. Trimming removed 5 bases from V and 3 bases from J, with 19 bases in between. Looked up from germline, CDR1 is SEHNR and CDR2 is FQNEAQ (reference sequence). The CDR3 bases are TGTGCCAGCAGCCCATCCCCCGGGTCAGCATCTAATGAAAAACTGTTTTTT. The encoded protein is CASSPSPGSASNEKLFF.

The V and J genes are TRBV27 and TRBJ1-1, with D maybe TRBD1 (5 bases). V dropped 5 bases and J dropped 6 bases, with 19 bases sitting between them. The germline gives CDR1 MNHEY, CDR2 SMNVEV (reference sequence). This CDR3 is 15 amino acids long. As DNA, the CDR3 is TGTGCCAGCAGTCTCGGATTGGGGGGGGACCCTGAAGCTTTCTTT. This translates into CASSLGLGGDPEAFF.

V gene TRBV28 combines with J gene TRBJ2-1; D uncertain. Trimming cost V 2 bases and J 13 bases, with 9 bases left between them. In germline, CDR1 is MDHEN, CDR2 SYDVKM. This CDR3 spans 11 amino acids. The chain's CDR3 is CASSLPQVQFF. The CDR3 DNA follows: TGTGCCAGCAGTTTACCGCAGGTACAGTTCTTC.

V gene TRBV7-2 combines with J gene TRBJ2-1, with TRBD2 identical over 13 bases. Trimming took 4 bases from V and 6 from J; bases not matched to a gene: 6. CDR1 SGHTA and CDR2 FQGNSA come from the germline V gene. The CDR3 is made up of 16 amino acids. CDR3 bases: TGTGCCAGCAGCTCCCGGACTAGCGGGAGTTTCAATGAGCAGTTCTTC. Protein product: CASSSRTSGSFNEQFF. Supplemented by reference TRBV7-2 and TRBJ2-1, the full variable domain reads GAGVSQSPSNKVTEKGKDVELRCDPISGHTALYWYRQSLGQGLEFLIYFQGNSAPDKSGLPSDRFSAERTGGSVSTLTIQRTQQEDSAVYLCASSSRTSGSFNEQFFGPGTRLTVL.

V usage is TRBV29-1 and J usage is TRBJ1-2; D ambiguous. V dropped 5 bases and J dropped 8 bases, with 12 bases sitting between them. The CDR3 length is 11 residues. The germline V gene has CDR1 SQVTM and CDR2 ANQGSEA. The CDR3 DNA is TGCAGCGTTCTCGGATCCGGGGGCTACACCTTC. It specifies CSVLGSGGYTF.

Only a few counts were recorded for this clone. The rearrangement joins TRBV5-4 to TRBJ2-7; no reliable D call. The CDR3 has 13 residues. CDR1 and CDR2 (germline): SGHNT, YYREEE (reference sequence). Trimming cost V 4 bases and J 0 bases, with 8 bases left between them. The CDR3 bases are TGTGCCAGCAGCACGGATGACTCCTACGAGCAGTACTTC. Translation: CASSTDDSYEQYF.

A remark on this clone: Other DNA sequences in this specimen translate into the identical CDR3. The chain has TRBV28 and TRBJ1-5; a weak D match, TRBD1 (6 bases). Germline CDR1 and CDR2: MDHEN and SYDVKM. The CDR3 runs to 14 residues. V lost 3 bases and J 4 bases, leaving 10 bases between the germline ends. CDR3 in DNA: TGTGCCAGCAGTTTTTCGGACAGTAATCAGCCCCAGCATTTT. Its protein product is CASSFSDSNQPQHF.

Many counts were recorded for this clone. The chain has TRBV7-1 and TRBJ2-7; TRBD2 aligns across 7 bases. TRBV7-1 is labeled an ORF, and its function is uncertain. The length of the CDR3 is 17 residues. J gave up 0 bases and V 5 bases, and 13 bases lay outside the gene matches. The DNA for the CDR3 is TGTGCCAGCAGCGGATCGACAACTAGCGATAGCTCCTACGAGCAGTACTTC. It codes for CASSGSTTSDSSYEQYF.

This chain uses TRBV6-4 with TRBJ2-1; D ambiguous. Trimming took off 6 bases at V and 11 bases at J, with 17 bases between the two ends. Looked up from germline, CDR1 is MRHNA and CDR2 is SNTAGT. The CDR3 runs to 13 residues. The CDR3 loop reads CASSDLVSAQQFF. CDR3 in DNA: TGTGCCAGCAGCGACCTTGTCTCGGCCCAGCAGTTCTTC.

Regarding this clone: Other DNA sequences in the same sample also yield this CDR3. The V gene is TRBV4-1, the J gene TRBJ2-3, with D hard to call. This CDR3 is built from 14 residues. Germline CDR1 MGHRA, CDR2 YSYEKL. V dropped 0 bases and J dropped 1 base, with 5 bases sitting between them. The CDR3 DNA follows: TGCGCCAGCAGCCAAGATCCGGGCACAGATACGCAGTATTTT. Its translation is CASSQDPGTDTQYF.

The chain carries TRBV5-1 and TRBJ2-3, with D unresolved. Deletions cut 1 base from V and 4 bases from J, with 7 bases between. Germline assignment: CDR1 SGHRS and CDR2 YFSETQ. The CDR3 is 13 residues long. The CDR3 sequence is CASSLQVPDTQYF. The CDR3 DNA is TGCGCCAGCAGCTTGCAGGTTCCAGATACGCAGTATTTT.